This T cell receptor (beta chain) was obtained from a study of beta chain features in type 1 diabetes. Overall study: Patients did not differ from healthy donors in age, gender or cell yield. Whole-study results and caveats: Sequencing of cDNA might inflate the share of cells that strongly express TCR. Patients showed naive, central memory and Treg TCRB repertoires that appeared more similar than those of healthy donors.

Sequencing targeted expressed TCRB transcripts, as all isolated RNA had been reverse transcribed. Regulatory, naive and central memory T cell samples averaged around 3.5 million reads. Profiled with immunoSEQ multiplex PCR; TCRdb holds only in-frame clones, not every one. The table lists about 620,000 clones, 15% of them singletons, with under 0.095% in the top ten. There are a few counts of this clone. The antigen remains undetermined. The ends were cut back, 5 bases at V and 4 bases at J, with 11 bases in the middle. Germline-derived CDR1 and CDR2 are MDHEN and SYDVKM. CDR3 size: 13 residues. Sequenced material: naive CD4+ T cells from blood. The rearrangement joins TRBV28 to TRBJ1-2; D uncertain. This clonotype was sampled from a man in his late teens or twenties in good health. CDR3 protein: CASSPQLSYGYTF. As DNA, the CDR3 is TGTGCCAGCAGTCCACAGCTGTCCTATGGCTACACCTTC.